Below are 19 T cell receptor beta chains sequenced from a single sample in a study of blood T cells in healthy people across ages. Through a sample-barcoded 5' primer and a J-beta primer mix, a second PCR was run for about 6 to 12 cycles. One entry per CDR3 protein, called by TCRdb with MiXCR from the 5' RACE reads. The table has 890,000 or so distinct CDR3 sequences, around 68% seen once. Sequenced sample: blood. The receptors derive from a man between 25 and 39 years old in good health.

This clonotype was observed a handful of times. The chain is built from TRBV15 and TRBJ1-4; no reliable D call. This CDR3 is 15 amino acids long. Looked up from germline, CDR1 is LNHNV and CDR2 is YYDKDF (reference sequence). V was pared by 0 bases and J by 5 bases, with 10 bases between. CDR3 in amino acids: CATSRDSRRNEKLFF. Written as DNA, the CDR3 is TGTGCCACCAGCAGAGATAGTCGGCGGAATGAAAAACTGTTTTTT. The full variable domain, with the rest looked up from reference TRBV15 and TRBJ1-4, is DAMVIQNPRYQVTQFGKPVTLSCSQTLNHNVMYWYQQKSSQAPKLLFHYYDKDFNNEADTPDNFQSRRPNTSFCFLDIRSPGLGDTAMYLCATSRDSRRNEKLFFGSGTQLSVL.

This clonotype was detected many times. The chain couples TRBV12-3 or TRBV12-4 to TRBJ2-1; D may correspond to TRBD1 or TRBD2 (5 bases each). The CDR3 loop spans 14 amino acids. V lost 6 bases and J 0 bases, leaving 9 bases between the germline ends. In nucleotides, the CDR3 is TGTGCCAGCAGCCGTGGGGGCTCCTACAATGAGCAGTTCTTC. It is translated as CASSRGGSYNEQFF.

The chain has TRBV7-3 and TRBJ2-3; D remains unclear. Trimming removed 1 base from V and 6 bases from J, with 17 bases in between. Germline-derived CDR1 and CDR2 are SGHTA and FQGTGA. CDR3 length equals 16 residues. This CDR3 is CASSLNPGPSIDTQYF. For the CDR3, the DNA is TGTGCCAGCAGCTTAAACCCTGGCCCCAGCATTGATACGCAGTATTTT.

The chain couples TRBV12-3 or TRBV12-4 to TRBJ1-5; D unclear. V was clipped by 4 bases and J by 1 base, with 14 bases between them. The length of the CDR3 is 16 residues. The CDR3 reads CASSSATPRSNQPQHF. The CDR3 coding sequence is TGTGCCAGCAGTTCGGCGACACCCCGAAGCAATCAGCCCCAGCATTTT.

This rearrangement joins TRBV15 to TRBJ2-7, with 9 bases identical to TRBD1. V gave up 0 bases and J gave up 3 bases; unmatched junction bases: 3. Germline assignment: CDR1 LNHNV and CDR2 YYDKDF (reference sequence). The CDR3 consists of 15 residues. CDR3 sequence: CATSRDGDRDYEQYF. The CDR3 nucleotides read TGTGCCACCAGCAGAGATGGGGACAGGGACTACGAGCAGTACTTC.

The chain joins TRBV4-3 to TRBJ1-2; weak D call: TRBD1 (5 bases). The V end lost 0 bases, the J end lost 4 bases, and 12 bases lay between the germline ends. The CDR3 covers 15 residues. The germline CDR1 and CDR2 sequences are LGHNA and YSLEER. The CDR3 is CASSQDDTGAYGYTF. The CDR3 nucleotides read TGCGCCAGCAGCCAAGATGACACAGGAGCCTATGGCTACACCTTC.

This chain joins TRBV4-3 and TRBJ2-1; D unresolved. V was clipped by 4 bases and J by 7 bases, with 8 bases between them. In germline, CDR1 is LGHNA, CDR2 YSLEER. The CDR3 has 12 residues. The CDR3 loop reads CASSLSPNEQFF. DNA of the CDR3: TGCGCCAGCAGCCTCTCCCCGAATGAGCAGTTCTTC.

The chain uses TRBV24-1 and TRBJ2-1, with 9 bases aligning to TRBD1. CDR1 KGHDR and CDR2 SFDVKD come from the germline V gene. V lost 12 bases and J lost 10; bases outside the gene matches: 15. The CDR3 is made up of 14 amino acids. CDR3 in DNA: TGTGCCCCTAGGTACCGGGACAGGGTTCGCGAGCAGTTCTTC. This translates into CAPRYRDRVREQFF.

The rearrangement links TRBV9 to TRBJ2-3; unclear D gene. Trimming pared 4 bases from V and 0 bases from J, leaving 15 bases between. From germline, CDR1 is SGDLS and CDR2 YYNGEE. The CDR3 has 16 amino acids. The CDR3 spells CASSRSQQSSTDTQYF. Here the CDR3 DNA reads TGTGCCAGCAGCAGGAGCCAGCAGTCGAGCACAGATACGCAGTATTTT.

The chain uses TRBV11-2 and TRBJ2-5; possible D gene TRBD1, 6 bases. The end of the DNA is better explained by TRBJ2-7, so the J call may be wrong. Germline V gives CDR1 SGHAT, CDR2 FQNNGV. The CDR3 length is 14 residues. CDR3 coding DNA: TGTGCCAGCAGCTTTGCCGGGACACCTTACGAGCAGTACTTC. It codes for CASSFAGTPYEQYF.

This clonotype was picked up one time. CDR3 nucleotides: TGTGCCAGCAGAGTATCCGCGATTCCCTGGGGAGATACGCAGTATTTT. Its protein is CASRVSAIPWGDTQYF. The chain combines TRBV27 with TRBJ2-3; D remains ambiguous. Germline loops: CDR1 MNHEY, CDR2 SMNVEV (reference sequence). The V end was cut by 6 bases, the J end by 5 bases, with 21 bases between. This CDR3 region has 16 residues.

The rearrangement joins TRBV4-2 to TRBJ2-7; 8 nucleotides line up with TRBD2. Germline loops: CDR1 LGHNA, CDR2 YNFKEQ. With 5 bases clipped from V and 7 bases from J, the junction kept 13 bases outside the gene matches. This CDR3 contains 15 residues. The CDR3 region has the DNA TGTGCCAGCAGCGAGGGACTAGGGCTCTACAATGAGCAGTACTTC. It is translated as CASSEGLGLYNEQYF.

The rearrangement uses TRBV5-1 and TRBJ2-5; D gene uncertain. This CDR3 is built from 14 residues. Germline V gene sequence: CDR1 SGHRS, CDR2 YFSETQ. Trimming cost V 2 bases and J 3 bases, with 11 bases left between them. The DNA of the CDR3 is TGCGCCAGCAGCTTAGGGTCCACGGAAGAGACCCAGTACTTC. Translating gives CASSLGSTEETQYF. Full variable domain (missing parts from reference TRBV5-1 and TRBJ2-5): KAGVTQTPRYLIKTRGQQVTLSCSPISGHRSVSWYQQTPGQGLQFLFEYFSETQRNKGNFPGRFSGRQFSNSRSEMNVSTLELGDSALYLCASSLGSTEETQYFGPGTRLLVL.

The rearrangement uses TRBV15 and TRBJ2-3; TRBD1 matches 11 bases. This CDR3 region has 17 residues. The V and J ends lost 1 base and 6 bases, in that order; junction bases with no gene match: 9. Germline CDR1 reads LNHNV; CDR2 reads YYDKDF (reference sequence). The CDR3: CATSRGPNRDRGDTQYF. Here the CDR3 DNA reads TGTGCCACCAGCAGAGGCCCTAACCGGGACAGGGGGGATACGCAGTATTTT.

CDR3 DNA sequence: TGCAGTGCGGACCGACAGACTGGGGACGAGCAGTACTTC. It is translated as CSADRQTGDEQYF. This rearrangement joins TRBV20-1 to TRBJ2-4; tentative D call: TRBD1 (5 bases). The J call may be faulty, since TRBJ2-7 better matches the DNA end. The length of the CDR3 is 13 residues. Germline CDR1 DFQATT, CDR2 SNEGSKA (reference sequence).

The count of this clonotype is one. The J gene is TRBJ1-2, the V gene TRBV6-6, with TRBD1 identical over 9 bases. The CDR3 spans 14 residues. Looked up from germline, CDR1 is MNHNY and CDR2 is SVGAGI (reference sequence). V was pared by 6 bases and J by 9 bases, with 11 bases of the junction left unmatched. As DNA, the CDR3 is TGTGCCAGCAGATATCCGGGACAGGGTTTCCGCTACACCTTC. Translated: CASRYPGQGFRYTF.

The chain has TRBV29-1 and TRBJ2-5, with 7 bases fitting TRBD1. The J segment lost 0 bases and the V segment lost 3 bases, leaving 1 base of the junction unmatched. Germline V gene sequence: CDR1 SQVTM, CDR2 ANQGSEA. The CDR3 spans 13 residues. The CDR3 DNA reads as TGCAGCGTTGACAGGGGGTACCAAGAGACCCAGTACTTC. It specifies CSVDRGYQETQYF.

This clonotype was observed a handful of times. The rearrangement uses TRBV4-2 and TRBJ2-5, with no clear D. This CDR3 region has 14 residues. Trimming took 0 bases from V and 1 from J, leaving 6 bases between them. The V gene's germline CDR1 is LGHNA and CDR2 YNFKEQ. CDR3 sequence reads: CASSQDRPQETQYF. CDR3 coding DNA: TGTGCCAGCAGCCAAGATCGGCCCCAAGAGACCCAGTACTTC.

This clonotype was detected only once. The chain links TRBV7-9 to TRBJ1-4, with D unresolved. The CDR3 has 13 amino acids. The V end was cut by 9 bases, the J end by 0 bases, with 8 bases between. CDR1 is SEHNR and CDR2 is FQNEAQ in the germline V gene (reference sequence). The CDR3 region is CASTSATNEKLFF. CDR3 nucleotide sequence: TGTGCCAGTACCAGTGCAACTAATGAAAAACTGTTTTTT. The full variable domain, its missing parts supplied by reference TRBV7-9 and TRBJ1-4, is DTGVSQNPRHKITKRGQNVTFRCDPISEHNRLYWYRQTLGQGPEFLTYFQNEAQLEKSRLLSDRFSAERPKGSFSTLEIQRTEQGDSAMYLCASTSATNEKLFFGSGTQLSVL.